A single sample gave rise to the 8 T cell receptor beta chains below, sequenced in a study of CD8 T cells in ankylosing spondylitis. TCRdb redid the calling of the 5' RACE reads with MiXCR, one entry per CDR3 protein. The sample includes around 230,000 distinct CDR3 sequences, approximately 8.4% of them seen just once. Sequenced input: blood, either unsorted or a sorted T cell fraction (not recorded which). Receptors originate from a female donor with ankylosing spondylitis or in good health (not recorded which).

This clonotype was detected ten times or more. The rearrangement joins TRBV29-1 to TRBJ2-4; D gene unclear. The CDR3 runs to 10 residues. The V gene lost 6 bases and the J gene lost 8 bases, with 8 bases spanning the gap. In germline, CDR1 is SQVTM, CDR2 ANQGSEA. The CDR3 here is CSVKMDIQYF. The CDR3 region has the DNA TGCAGCGTAAAAATGGACATTCAGTACTTC.

This clonotype showed up just a few times. This chain links TRBV6-2 or TRBV6-3 with TRBJ2-7; 12 nucleotides match TRBD1. The germline V gene encodes CDR1 MNHEY and CDR2 SVGEGT. This CDR3 has 15 residues. The trim removed 6 bases at V and 7 bases at J, leaving 10 bases unmatched. CDR3 sequence (DNA): TGTGCCAGCAGACCCTCCGGGACAGGGGGCGGGGAGCAGTACTTC. Translation: CASRPSGTGGGEQYF.

This clonotype occurred a few times. V is TRBV11-2 and J is TRBJ1-2, with D possibly TRBD1 on 5 matching bases. The CDR3 sequence is 12 residues long. Trimming took off 1 base at V and 6 bases at J, with 6 bases between the two ends. Germline V gene lookup returns CDR1 SGHAT and CDR2 FQNNGV. The CDR3 DNA reads TGTGCCAGCAGCTTAGGGGGGAATGGCTACACCTTC. Amino acid sequence: CASSLGGNGYTF.

This clonotype came up many times. The chain is built from TRBV12-3 or TRBV12-4 and TRBJ1-2; 7 bases line up with TRBD1. The V segment lost 6 bases and the J segment 2 bases; nucleotides outside the gene matches: 3. This CDR3 comprises 13 residues. The CDR3 is CASSSQGNYGYTF. In DNA form, the CDR3 reads TGTGCCAGCAGCTCACAGGGGAACTATGGCTACACCTTC.

In this sample, this clonotype turned up many times. The chain joins TRBV24-1 to TRBJ2-2, with D possibly TRBD2 on 5 matching bases. Per germline, CDR1 KGHDR and CDR2 SFDVKD. V was shortened by 9 bases and J by 1 base, with 11 bases between the two germline ends. The CDR3 has 14 residues. The CDR3 spells CATPRGGNTGELFF. The CDR3 coding sequence is TGTGCCACCCCCCGGGGTGGGAACACCGGGGAGCTGTTTTTT.

This clonotype was detected many times. The chain has TRBV5-1 and TRBJ2-2; D gene ambiguous. The CDR3 runs to 14 residues. V was shortened by 0 bases and J by 5 bases, with 8 bases between the two germline ends. CDR1 SGHRS and CDR2 YFSETQ come from the germline V gene. CDR3 protein: CASSLESFTGELFF. The CDR3 nucleotides are TGCGCCAGCAGCTTGGAATCGTTTACCGGGGAGCTGTTTTTT. Full variable domain (rest looked up from reference TRBV5-1 and TRBJ2-2): KAGVTQTPRYLIKTRGQQVTLSCSPISGHRSVSWYQQTPGQGLQFLFEYFSETQRNKGNFPGRFSGRQFSNSRSEMNVSTLELGDSALYLCASSLESFTGELFFGEGSRLTVL.

This clonotype was seen many times. This sequence joins TRBV7-2 and TRBJ1-3; no clear D gene. Germline loops: CDR1 SGHTA, CDR2 FQGNSA. Trimming cost V 6 bases and J 0 bases, with 12 bases left between them. The CDR3 runs to 15 residues. Here the CDR3 DNA reads TGTGCCAGCAGTTCCGAGGCGTACTCTGGAAACACCATATATTTT. It specifies CASSSEAYSGNTIYF.

This clonotype was counted many times. The V gene is TRBV4-3, the J gene TRBJ2-5, with D possibly TRBD1 on 6 matching bases. The CDR3 loop spans 13 amino acids. Trimming removed 5 bases from V and 5 bases from J, with 12 bases in between. Germline V lookup: CDR1 LGHNA, CDR2 YSLEER. The CDR3 DNA reads as TGCGCCAGCAGCACAGGGCCAGGGGAGACCCAGTACTTC. It codes for CASSTGPGETQYF.